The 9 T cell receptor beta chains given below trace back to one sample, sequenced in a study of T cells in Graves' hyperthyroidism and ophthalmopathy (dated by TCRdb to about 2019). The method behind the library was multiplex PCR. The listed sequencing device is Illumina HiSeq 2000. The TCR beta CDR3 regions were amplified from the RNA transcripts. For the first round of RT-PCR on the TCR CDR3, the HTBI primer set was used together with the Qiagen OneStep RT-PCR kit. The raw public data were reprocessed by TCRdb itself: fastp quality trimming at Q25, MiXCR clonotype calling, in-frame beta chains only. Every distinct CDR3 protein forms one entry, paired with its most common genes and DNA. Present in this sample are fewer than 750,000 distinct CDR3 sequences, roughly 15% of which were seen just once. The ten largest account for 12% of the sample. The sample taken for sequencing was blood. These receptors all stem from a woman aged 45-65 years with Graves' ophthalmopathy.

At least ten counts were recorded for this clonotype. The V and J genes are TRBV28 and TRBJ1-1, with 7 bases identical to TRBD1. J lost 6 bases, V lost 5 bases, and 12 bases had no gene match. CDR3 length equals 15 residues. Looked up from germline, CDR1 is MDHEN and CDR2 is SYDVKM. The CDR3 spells CASSPTTGSHAEAFF. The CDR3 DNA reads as TGTGCCAGCAGTCCAACGACAGGGTCGCATGCTGAAGCTTTCTTT.

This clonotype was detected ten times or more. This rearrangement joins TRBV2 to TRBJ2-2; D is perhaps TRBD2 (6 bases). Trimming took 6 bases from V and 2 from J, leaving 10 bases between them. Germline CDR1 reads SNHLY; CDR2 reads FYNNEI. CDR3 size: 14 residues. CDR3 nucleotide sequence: TGTGCCAGCAGGCCGGGAGACAACACCGGGGAGCTGTTTTTT. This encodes CASRPGDNTGELFF.

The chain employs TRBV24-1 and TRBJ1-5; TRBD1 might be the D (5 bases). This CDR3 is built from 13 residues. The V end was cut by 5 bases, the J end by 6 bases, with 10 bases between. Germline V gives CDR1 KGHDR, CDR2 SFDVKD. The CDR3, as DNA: TGTGCCACCAGTGGGTCAGGGTCTCAGCCCCAGCATTTT. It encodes CATSGSGSQPQHF.

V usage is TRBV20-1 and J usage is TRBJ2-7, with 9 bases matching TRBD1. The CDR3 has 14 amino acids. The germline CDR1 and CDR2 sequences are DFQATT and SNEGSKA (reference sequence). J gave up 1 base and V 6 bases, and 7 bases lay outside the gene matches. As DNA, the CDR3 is TGCAGTGCAGCCGGGACAGGGTTTTCCTACGAGCAGTACTTC. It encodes CSAAGTGFSYEQYF.

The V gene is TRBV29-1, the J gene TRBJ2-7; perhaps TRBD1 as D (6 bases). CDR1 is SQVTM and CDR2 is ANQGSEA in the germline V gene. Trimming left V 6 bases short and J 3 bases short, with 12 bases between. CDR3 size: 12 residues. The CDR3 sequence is CSVSRGFYEQYF. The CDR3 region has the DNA TGCAGCGTATCCAGGGGATTCTACGAGCAGTACTTC.

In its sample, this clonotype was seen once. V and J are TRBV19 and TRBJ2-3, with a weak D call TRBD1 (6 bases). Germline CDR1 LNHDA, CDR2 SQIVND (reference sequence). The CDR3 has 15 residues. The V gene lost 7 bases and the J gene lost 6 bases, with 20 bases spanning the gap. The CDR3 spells CASTMGQGQADTQYF. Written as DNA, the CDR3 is TGTGCCAGTACCATGGGGCAGGGGCAGGCGGATACGCAGTATTTT.

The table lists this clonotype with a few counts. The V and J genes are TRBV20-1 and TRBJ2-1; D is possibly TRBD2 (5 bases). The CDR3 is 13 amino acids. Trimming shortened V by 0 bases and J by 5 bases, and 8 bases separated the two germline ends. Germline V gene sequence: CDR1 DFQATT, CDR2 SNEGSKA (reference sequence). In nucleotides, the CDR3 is TGCAGTGCTAGAGACGGACTCCACAATGAGCAGTTCTTC. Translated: CSARDGLHNEQFF.

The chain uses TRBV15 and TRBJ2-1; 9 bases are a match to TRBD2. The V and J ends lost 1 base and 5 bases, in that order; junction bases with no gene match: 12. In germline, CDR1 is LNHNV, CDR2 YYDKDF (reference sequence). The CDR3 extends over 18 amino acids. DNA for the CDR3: TGTGCCACCAGCAGAGTCCCCTGGGGGGCGGGAGGGGACAATGAGCAGTTCTTC. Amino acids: CATSRVPWGAGGDNEQFF.

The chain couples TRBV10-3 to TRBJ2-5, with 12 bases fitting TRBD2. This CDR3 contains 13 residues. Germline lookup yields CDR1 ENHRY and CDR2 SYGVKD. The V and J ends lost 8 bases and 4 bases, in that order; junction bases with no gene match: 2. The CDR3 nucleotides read TGTGCCATCCCTAGCGGGGGGGGAGAGACCCAGTACTTC. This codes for CAIPSGGGETQYF.